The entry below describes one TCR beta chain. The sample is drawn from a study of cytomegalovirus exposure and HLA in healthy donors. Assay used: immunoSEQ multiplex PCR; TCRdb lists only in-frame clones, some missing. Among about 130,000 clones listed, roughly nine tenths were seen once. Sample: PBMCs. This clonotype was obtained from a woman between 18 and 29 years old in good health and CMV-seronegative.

The CDR3 coding sequence is TGTGCCAGCTCGACGGCCAGGGTAGGTGGCTACACCTTC. Residues: CASSTARVGGYTF. This chain connects TRBV18 to TRBJ1-2; maybe TRBD1 (5 bases). The CDR3 has 13 residues. Germline CDR1 reads KGHSH; CDR2 reads LQKENI. V was pared by 6 bases and J by 7 bases, with 15 bases between.